Listed here are 12 T cell receptor beta chains from one sample, sequenced in a study of cytomegalovirus exposure and HLA in healthy donors. The PCR ran on 60 Vbeta and 13 Jbeta primers. Clones were read by immunoSEQ multiplex PCR, and TCRdb kept only the in-frame ones, dropping some. The sample lists 95,000 to 110,000 clones, 76% occurring once. The sample comprised PBMCs. Receptors were obtained from a woman aged 18-30 years in good health and CMV-seropositive.

The sample holds one count of this clone. V is TRBV28 and J is TRBJ1-5, with 10 bases lining up with TRBD1. The V and J ends lost 10 bases and 7 bases, in that order; junction bases with no gene match: 7. Germline lookup yields CDR1 MDHEN and CDR2 SYDVKM. The CDR3 has 13 amino acids. CDR3 protein: CATETGGGQPQHF. CDR3 DNA sequence: TGTGCCACCGAGACAGGGGGCGGGCAGCCCCAGCATTTT.

The chain has TRBV20-1 and TRBJ1-1; D perhaps matches TRBD1 (5 bases). Trimming left V 8 bases short and J 1 base short, with 8 bases between. Germline-derived CDR1 and CDR2 are DFQATT and SNEGSKA (reference sequence). The length of the CDR3 is 11 residues. The CDR3 DNA is TGCAGTCCTCAGGGGAACACTGAAGCTTTCTTT. It codes for CSPQGNTEAFF.

The chain has TRBV5-1 and TRBJ2-3; maybe TRBD1 (6 bases). CDR1 is SGHRS and CDR2 is YFSETQ in the germline V gene. V gave up 3 bases and J gave up 0 bases, with 14 bases separating them. The CDR3 sequence is 16 residues long. The CDR3 sequence: CASSWRTAPSTDTQYF. In DNA form, the CDR3 reads TGCGCCAGCAGCTGGAGGACAGCCCCTAGCACAGATACGCAGTATTTT.

The chain employs TRBV27 and TRBJ1-1; D gene uncertain. Germline V gene sequence: CDR1 MNHEY, CDR2 SMNVEV (reference sequence). The CDR3 runs 14 residues. The V and J ends lost 8 bases and 4 bases respectively, with 17 bases between them. CDR3 bases: TGTGCCAGCCTGATGCGGCCTCCGGGCACTGAAGCTTTCTTT. Encoded protein: CASLMRPPGTEAFF.

The table lists this clone with many counts. The genes are TRBV5-1 and TRBJ2-1, with 7 bases fitting TRBD1. V dropped 0 bases and J dropped 4; count of bases not matched to a gene: 7. Germline values: CDR1 SGHRS, CDR2 YFSETQ. The CDR3 spans 16 residues. DNA of the CDR3: TGCGCCAGCAGCTTGGAAGGGACAGCTGAGTACAATGAGCAGTTCTTC. Amino acid sequence: CASSLEGTAEYNEQFF.

The chain combines TRBV4-1 with TRBJ2-6; D might be TRBD2 (5 bases). The V and J ends lost 6 bases and 2 bases respectively, with 23 bases between them. There are 19 residues in the CDR3. From germline, CDR1 is MGHRA and CDR2 YSYEKL. This CDR3 reads CASRPRILRVTPGANVLTF. The CDR3 nucleotides are TGCGCCAGCAGGCCAAGAATTTTGAGGGTTACCCCTGGGGCCAACGTCCTGACTTTC.

The chain uses TRBV21-1 and TRBJ2-5; the table's D call TRBD1 went unverified against the DNA. TRBV21-1 is annotated as a pseudogene. CDR3 length: 15 residues. The CDR3 protein is CASSDYRGVQETQYF. As DNA, the CDR3 is TGTGCCAGCAGCGACTACAGGGGAGTTCAAGAGACCCAGTACTTC.

This clone was picked up one time. V is TRBV7-9 and J is TRBJ1-2; 10 bases are shared with TRBD1. The V gene's germline CDR1 is SEHNR and CDR2 FQNEAQ (reference sequence). The CDR3 consists of 15 residues. After removal of 5 bases from V and 8 bases from J, the junction contained 11 bases not matched to a gene. In DNA, the CDR3 is TGTGCCAGCAGCCCCCACCTAGGACAGGGGGAGGGCTACACCTTC. It codes for CASSPHLGQGEGYTF.

This chain uses TRBV6-5 with TRBJ2-3; D remains ambiguous. This CDR3 region has 14 residues. Germline V lookup: CDR1 MNHEY, CDR2 SVGAGI. V was trimmed by 2 bases and J by 2 bases, leaving 8 bases between them. The DNA for the CDR3 is TGTGCCAGCAGTTACGCAGGAAACACAGATACGCAGTATTTT. This encodes CASSYAGNTDTQYF.

The DNA for the CDR3 is TGTGCCAGTAGTAGGACATTTAGCACAGATACGCAGTATTTT. Protein: CASSRTFSTDTQYF. This chain joins TRBV19 and TRBJ2-3; a weak D match, TRBD1 (5 bases). The V gene lost 4 bases and the J gene lost 0 bases, with 8 bases spanning the gap. Per the germline V gene, CDR1 is LNHDA and CDR2 is SQIVND (reference sequence). The CDR3 loop spans 14 amino acids.

This clone was detected only a few times. The CDR3 here is CASHGGPRGEQETQYF. CDR3 DNA sequence: TGTGCCAGCCACGGGGGTCCTAGAGGGGAACAAGAGACCCAGTACTTC. The chain recombines TRBV27 with TRBJ2-5, with TRBD2 as a possible D gene (6 bases). V was clipped by 8 bases and J by 2 bases, with 21 bases between them. The CDR3 runs to 16 residues. Germline V gene lookup returns CDR1 MNHEY and CDR2 SMNVEV (reference sequence).

The chain couples TRBV6-5 to TRBJ2-5; 9 bases align to TRBD1. V gave up 2 bases and J gave up 4 bases; unmatched junction bases: 2. Germline assignment: CDR1 MNHEY and CDR2 SVGAGI. CDR3 length: 14 amino acids. Here the CDR3 DNA reads TGTGCCAGCAGTTACGCGGGACAGGGAGAGACCCAGTACTTC. As protein: CASSYAGQGETQYF.